This T cell receptor beta chain was found in a study of early T cells in non-severe SARS-CoV-2 infection. TCRdb re-called the 5' RACE reads with MiXCR, one entry per CDR3 protein. This table holds 97,000 or so distinct CDR3 sequences, about 11% found once. The table lists this clonotype with many counts. This sample comprised whole blood, obtained at baseline. The sequence derives from an adult who was a healthcare worker with PCR-confirmed SARS-CoV-2 infection or an uninfected control (not recorded which).

This CDR3 is CASSTKAEQYF. The CDR3 DNA reads TGTGCCAGCAGCACAAAGGCCGAGCAGTACTTC. The genes are TRBV11-3 and TRBJ2-7; D is uncertain. CDR3 length: 11 residues. CDR1 and CDR2 from the germline V gene are SGHNT and YENEEA. Deletions cut 5 bases from V and 6 bases from J, with 8 bases between.